Shown below are 9 T cell receptor beta chains from a single sample sequenced in a study of graft-versus-host responses after intestinal transplantation. No antigen has been assigned to these receptors. Sequenced by immunoSEQ multiplex PCR; TCRdb stores in-frame clones only, minus some. Of fewer than 150,000 clones in the sample, around 90% were seen once. This specimen consisted of unstimulated CD4+ T cells sorted from spleen or lymph node cells, obtained before intestinal transplant. These receptors originate from a human donor who received an intestinal transplant.

This clone was recorded once. The chain has TRBV7-8 and TRBJ1-5; maybe TRBD1 (6 bases). Looked up from germline, CDR1 is SGHVS and CDR2 is FQNEAQ. V was trimmed by 4 bases and J by 11 bases, leaving 27 bases between them. The CDR3 is made up of 17 amino acids. The DNA for the CDR3 is TGTGCCAGCAGCTCGAGGGGGATGTTCGGGACCTTCAGTTCCCAGCATTTT. Its translation: CASSSRGMFGTFSSQHF.

This chain connects TRBV7-8 to TRBJ2-5; D is ambiguous. The CDR3 runs to 13 residues. In germline, CDR1 is SGHVS, CDR2 FQNEAQ. Deletions cut 0 bases from V and 5 bases from J, with 7 bases between. CDR3 sequence reads: CASSLARTETQYF. The CDR3, as DNA: TGTGCCAGCAGCTTAGCGAGGACGGAGACCCAGTACTTC.

The chain combines TRBV30 with TRBJ1-2; no clear D gene. V was pared by 2 bases and J by 1 base, with 8 bases between. Germline CDR1 is GTSNPN and CDR2 is SVGIG (reference sequence). CDR3 length equals 13 residues. The CDR3 nucleotides read TGTGCCTGGAGTACGGGTTTTAACTATGGCTACACCTTC. Translated: CAWSTGFNYGYTF. Drawing the rest from reference TRBV30 and TRBJ1-2, the complete variable domain is SQTIHQWPATLVQPVGSPLSLECTVEGTSNPNLYWYRQAAGRGLQLLFYSVGIGQISSEVPQNLSASRPQDRQFILSSKKLLLSDSGFYLCAWSTGFNYGYTFGSGTRLTVV.

This chain joins TRBV9 and TRBJ2-1; TRBD1 is a possible D gene (5 bases). Germline lookup yields CDR1 SGDLS and CDR2 YYNGEE. CDR3 size: 13 residues. Trimming pared 2 bases from V and 6 bases from J, leaving 9 bases between. The CDR3 is CASSVATVNEQFF. CDR3 bases: TGTGCCAGCAGCGTTGCGACAGTCAATGAGCAGTTCTTC.

This clone appeared a single time. The V gene is TRBV30, the J gene TRBJ1-3; 8 bases map to TRBD1. CDR1 and CDR2 from the germline V gene are GTSNPN and SVGIG (reference sequence). This CDR3 spans 17 amino acids. Trimming removed 2 bases from V and 4 bases from J; junction bases left unmatched: 13. The chain's CDR3 is CAWSSLRDRIMGNTIYF. Here the CDR3 DNA reads TGTGCCTGGAGTTCACTCCGGGACAGGATTATGGGAAACACCATATATTTT.

This chain connects TRBV27 to TRBJ1-2, with 9 nucleotides matching TRBD1. V dropped 4 bases and J dropped 8; count of bases not matched to a gene: 8. CDR3 length: 14 amino acids. The germline V gene encodes CDR1 MNHEY and CDR2 SMNVEV (reference sequence). This chain's CDR3 is CASSSDRGSFGYTF. CDR3 DNA sequence: TGTGCCAGCAGTTCGGACAGGGGCTCTTTCGGCTACACCTTC.

The chain links TRBV5-1 to TRBJ2-7, with D perhaps TRBD2 (6 bases). CDR1 SGHRS and CDR2 YFSETQ come from the germline V gene. V lost 0 bases and J lost 9, with 13 bases in between. The CDR3 covers 13 residues. CDR3 nucleotide sequence: TGCGCCAGCAGCTTGGACACCCTAGCGCTGCAGTACTTC. Its protein product is CASSLDTLALQYF.

The V gene is TRBV10-3, the J gene TRBJ2-3, with no clear D. Looked up from germline, CDR1 is ENHRY and CDR2 is SYGVKD. V lost 2 bases and J 1 base, leaving 7 bases between the germline ends. The CDR3 has 14 residues. The CDR3 sequence is CAISEVGGTDTQYF. CDR3 nucleotide sequence: TGTGCCATCAGTGAGGTAGGCGGCACAGATACGCAGTATTTT.

V is TRBV19 and J is TRBJ1-6; the match to TRBD1 covers 7 bases. Trimming cost V 5 bases and J 5 bases; bases outside gene matches: 9. Germline V gene sequence: CDR1 LNHDA, CDR2 SQIVND (reference sequence). This CDR3 region has 16 residues. CDR3 region: CASSGSTGVNNSPLHF. In DNA, the CDR3 is TGTGCCAGTAGTGGAAGTACAGGGGTGAATAATTCACCCCTCCACTTT.